The 8 T cell receptor beta chains given below trace back to one sample, sequenced in a study of shared clonotypes between healthy human individuals. Sequenced by immunoSEQ multiplex PCR; TCRdb stores in-frame clones only, minus some. The sample carries 1.6 million or so clones, 97% to 99% recorded once. Sequences were obtained from naive CD4+ T cells sorted from blood. The sample's subset: CD45RA+ positively selected. These receptors were taken from a young man in good health.

V and J are TRBV25-1 and TRBJ1-4; D may be TRBD1 (5 bases). There are 14 residues in the CDR3. Trimming left V 6 bases short and J 4 bases short, with 12 bases between. Per the germline V gene, CDR1 is MGHDK and CDR2 is SYGVNS. CDR3 bases: TGTGCCAGCAGAAGGGGAGGATATAATGAAAAACTGTTTTTT. Amino acids: CASRRGGYNEKLFF.

The chain employs TRBV2 and TRBJ2-3; no reliable D call. The CDR3 is made up of 15 amino acids. Trimming took off 7 bases at V and 0 bases at J, with 14 bases between the two ends. The germline V gene encodes CDR1 SNHLY and CDR2 FYNNEI. The CDR3 reads CASTQMGSSTDTQYF. The CDR3 DNA follows: TGTGCCAGCACTCAGATGGGCAGTAGCACAGATACGCAGTATTTT.

The chain combines TRBV30 with TRBJ2-7; D perhaps matches TRBD2 (6 bases). This CDR3 region has 16 residues. The germline V gene encodes CDR1 GTSNPN and CDR2 SVGIG (reference sequence). The germline V and J ends were trimmed by 3 bases and 2 bases, with 20 bases remaining between them. The CDR3 nucleotides read TGTGCCTGGAGACCGTCTCGGAGGGGTTTCGCCTACGAGCAGTACTTC. This encodes CAWRPSRRGFAYEQYF.

The CDR3 nucleotides are TGTGCCAGCAGTTCTTACGCCGGGACAGGATACAATCAGCCCCAGCATTTT. Protein product: CASSSYAGTGYNQPQHF. This sequence joins TRBV28 and TRBJ1-5; 8 nucleotides agree with TRBD1. The CDR3 has 17 residues. The V gene's germline CDR1 is MDHEN and CDR2 SYDVKM. V lost 4 bases, J lost 3 bases, and 11 bases stayed unmatched.

The rearrangement uses TRBV6-6 and TRBJ2-7; D is uncertain. CDR3 length: 15 amino acids. Germline loops: CDR1 MNHNY, CDR2 SVGAGI (reference sequence). V gave up 7 bases and J gave up 4 bases, with 20 bases separating them. This CDR3 is CASKPRTESRYEQYF. In nucleotides, the CDR3 is TGTGCCAGCAAACCACGGACGGAATCCCGATACGAGCAGTACTTC.

V and J are TRBV4-3 and TRBJ1-3; D is unclear. The germline gives CDR1 LGHNA, CDR2 YSLEER. The CDR3 spans 16 residues. Trimming removed 4 bases at V and 0 bases at J, with 13 bases between. The CDR3, as DNA: TGCGCCAGCAGCCCCAACCCTCGGCTCTCTGGAAACACCATATATTTT. Amino acid sequence: CASSPNPRLSGNTIYF.

The CDR3 bases are TGTGCCAGCTCACCTTCGGGAGGTGAGAACACTGAAGCTTTCTTT. Translated, it gives CASSPSGGENTEAFF. This chain uses TRBV18 with TRBJ1-1; D unresolved. The CDR3 consists of 15 residues. Germline V gives CDR1 KGHSH, CDR2 LQKENI. V was clipped by 3 bases and J by 1 base, with 12 bases between them.

This clone was recorded once. The chain combines TRBV19 with TRBJ2-7, with D unclear. The CDR3 runs to 14 residues. V was trimmed by 5 bases and J by 4 bases, leaving 15 bases between them. The germline CDR1 and CDR2 sequences are LNHDA and SQIVND (reference sequence). The CDR3: CASSGPGSRYEQYF. The CDR3 DNA follows: TGTGCCAGTAGTGGGCCCGGTTCCAGGTACGAGCAGTACTTC.